The TCR beta chain under discussion was sequenced for a study of Tregs in tolerant kidney transplant recipients. This clone was detected only once. TCRdb keeps only in-frame clones here, not all; method: immunoSEQ multiplex PCR. There are 100,000 to 120,000 clones in the sample; nearly 90% occur only once, and under 0.35% lies in the top ten. Thawed PBMCs were FACS-sorted into unstimulated CD4+CD25+CD127- regulatory T cells, CD4+CD25- non-regulatory cells, CD4 and CD8 cells. CDR3 length: 16 residues. From germline, CDR1 is MGHRA and CDR2 YSYEKL. The V gene end was trimmed by 4 bases and the J gene end by 2 bases; junction bases not matched to a gene: 6.

The chain couples TRBV4-1 to TRBJ2-2, with TRBD2 matching 8 bases. Sequencing used CD4+ T cells from blood, obtained before the transplant. The clonotype comes from a human donor who received a combined kidney and bone marrow transplant. CDR3: CASSPRAGENTGELFF. The CDR3 DNA follows: TGCGCCAGCAGCCCGCGAGCGGGGGAAAACACCGGGGAGCTGTTTTTT.